These T cell receptor beta chains were read from a single sample in a study of cytomegalovirus exposure and HLA in healthy donors. Data came from immunoSEQ multiplex PCR; TCRdb stores just in-frame clones and leaves some out. The data hold around 250,000 clones, with 85% to 95% observed a single time. Material for sequencing was PBMCs. The receptors shown here come from a girl aged 2-9 years in good health and CMV-seronegative. CDR3s include the opening cysteine and the closing phenylalanine or tryptophan. Fields, in order: V gene, J gene, clone size, D gene, CDR3 DNA, CDR3 protein. The D gene is left open where the match is weak. Size is omitted from some rows. Given values are once, few, many or a class for expanded clones.

TRBV7-9	TRBJ2-2	.	.	TGTGCCACTGAACCCAGTTTGGCCGGGGAGCTGTTTTTT	CATEPSLAGELFF
TRBV29-1	TRBJ1-1	.	TRBD1	TGCAGCGTTGAAGGTAGGGACAGGGGGATTGGTGAAGCTTTCTTT	CSVEGRDRGIGEAFF
TRBV30	TRBJ2-7	.	.	TGTGCCTGGGTCGGCGGAGGCGCCTACGAGCAGTACTTC	CAWVGGGAYEQYF
TRBV18	TRBJ1-1	.	.	TGTGCCAGCTCACCACCGGGGCGTGATCGGAACACTGAAGCTTTCTTT	CASSPPGRDRNTEAFF
TRBV2	TRBJ2-1	.	.	TGTGCCAACTTTTACAGGGTAAGCTCCTACAATGAGCAGTTCTTC	CANFYRVSSYNEQFF
TRBV5-6	TRBJ2-7	.	TRBD2	TGTGCCAGCAGCTTGGTTCCAGCGGGGCCGGGGTACTTC	CASSLVPAGPGYF
TRBV19	TRBJ1-2	.	.	TGTGCCAGTAGTCTGGGTCAGGGCCTCTATGGCTACACCTTC	CASSLGQGLYGYTF
TRBV27	TRBJ2-1	once	.	TGTGCCAGCAGTTCCGCTAGCGCGAGCTCCTACAATGAGCAGTTCTTC	CASSSASASSYNEQFF
TRBV19	TRBJ2-3	.	TRBD1	TGTGCCAGTACTCCGGGACAGGGCCTAGGAGATACGCAGTATTTT	CASTPGQGLGDTQYF
TRBV13	TRBJ1-4	.	.	TGTGCCAGCAGCCCGGTTGCAACTAATGAAAAACTGTTTTTT	CASSPVATNEKLFF
TRBV29-1	TRBJ2-7	.	TRBD1	TGCAGCGTCAGGACAGGCCCCTACGAGCAGTACTTC	CSVRTGPYEQYF
TRBV11-2	TRBJ1-1	.	TRBD1	TGTGCCAGCAGCTGGGACAGGAACACTGAAGCTTTCTTT	CASSWDRNTEAFF
TRBV10-1	TRBJ2-7	few	TRBD2	TGCGCCAGCAGTGAGCGGGGGGGCTACGAGCAGTACTTC	CASSERGGYEQYF
TRBV5-1	TRBJ2-7	.	.	TGCGCCAGCAGCTTGGGGCCAGGGGCTACCTACGAGCAGTACTTC	CASSLGPGATYEQYF
TRBV4-1	TRBJ1-1	.	.	TGCGCCAGCAGCCTAGGGGGTCTCCAGGTAAACACTGAAGCTTTCTTT	CASSLGGLQVNTEAFF
TRBV16	TRBJ1-5	.	TRBD1	TGTGCCAGCAGCCGATCCCAGGGACAGGGTCATCAGCCCCAGCATTTT	CASSRSQGQGHQPQHF
TRBV27	TRBJ2-7	.	TRBD1	TGTGCCAGCAGCGATTCTCGGGACAGGACCTACGAGCAGTACTTC	CASSDSRDRTYEQYF
TRBV5-1	TRBJ1-5	.	TRBD1	TGCGCCAGCAGCTTGGCGACAGGGGGCAATCAGCCCCAGCATTTT	CASSLATGGNQPQHF
TRBV29-1	TRBJ2-7	.	.	TGCAGCGTTCGGACTCTATCGGAGCAGTACTTC	CSVRTLSEQYF
TRBV5-1	TRBJ2-7	.	TRBD1	TGCGCCAGCAGCAGGGGACAGGGATCCTACGAGCAGTACTTC	CASSRGQGSYEQYF
TRBV7-8	TRBJ2-5	.	.	TGTGCCAGCAGCCCCTCGTTCAGGATTAAAGAGACCCAGTACTTC	CASSPSFRIKETQYF
TRBV29-1	TRBJ1-1	.	.	TGCAGCGTTCCCAGCTCGGAGGGATCAATGAACACTGAAGCTTTCTTT	CSVPSSEGSMNTEAFF
TRBV25-1	TRBJ2-7	.	TRBD2	TGTGCCAGCAGTGAATCCTTTGCGGGAGGGCCCGACGAGCAGTACTTC	CASSESFAGGPDEQYF
TRBV6-6	TRBJ2-2	.	.	TGTGCCAGCAGTTACTTCGGGGAGGATGGCGGGGAGCTGTTTTTT	CASSYFGEDGGELFF
TRBV27	TRBJ1-4	.	.	TGTGCCAGCAGTGCCCGACAGGATGGGAATGAAAAACTGTTTTTT	CASSARQDGNEKLFF
TRBV28	TRBJ2-7	.	.	TGTGCCAGCAGCCCCCGGGGGGCATACGAGCAGTACTTC	CASSPRGAYEQYF
TRBV7-2	TRBJ2-3	.	TRBD2	TGTGCCAGCAGCTTAGCACTAGCGGGTTTCACAGATACGCAGTATTTT	CASSLALAGFTDTQYF
TRBV18	TRBJ2-3	.	.	TGTGCCAGCTCACCACCTGGAGGTGGTGATACGCAGTATTTT	CASSPPGGGDTQYF
TRBV6-4	TRBJ2-1	.	TRBD2	TGTGCCAGCAGTGGAGGGACTAGCGGGAGCTATGAGCAGTTCTTC	CASSGGTSGSYEQFF